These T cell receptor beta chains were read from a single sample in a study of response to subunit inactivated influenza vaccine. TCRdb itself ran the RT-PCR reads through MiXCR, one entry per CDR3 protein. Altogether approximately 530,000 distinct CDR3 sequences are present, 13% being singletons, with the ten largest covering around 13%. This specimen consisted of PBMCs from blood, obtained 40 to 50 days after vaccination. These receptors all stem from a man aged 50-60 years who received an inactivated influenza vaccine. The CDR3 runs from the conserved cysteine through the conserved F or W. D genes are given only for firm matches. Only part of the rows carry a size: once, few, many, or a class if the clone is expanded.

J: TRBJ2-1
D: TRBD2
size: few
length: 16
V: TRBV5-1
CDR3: CASSKGTSGNYNEQFF
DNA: TGCGCCAGCAGCAAAGGGACTAGCGGGAACTACAATGAGCAGTTCTTC

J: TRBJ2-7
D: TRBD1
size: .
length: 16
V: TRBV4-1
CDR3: CASSRSGQGFSYEQYF
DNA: TGCGCCAGCAGCCGCTCGGGACAGGGATTTTCCTACGAGCAGTACTTC

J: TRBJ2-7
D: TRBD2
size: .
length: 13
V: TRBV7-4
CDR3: CATPLAGVYEQYF
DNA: TGTGCCACCCCACTAGCGGGAGTGTACGAGCAGTACTTC

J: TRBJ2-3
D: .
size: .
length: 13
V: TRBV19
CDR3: CASSIDLRDTQYF
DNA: TGTGCCAGTAGTATAGATCTAAGGGATACGCAGTATTTT

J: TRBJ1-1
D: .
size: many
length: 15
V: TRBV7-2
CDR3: CASSLAGFSNTEAFF
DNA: TGTGCCAGCAGCTTGGCAGGGTTTTCGAACACTGAAGCTTTCTTT

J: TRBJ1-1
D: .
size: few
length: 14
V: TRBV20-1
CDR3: CSAQPAGARTEAFF
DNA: TGCAGTGCACAGCCGGCGGGGGCGAGGACTGAAGCTTTCTTT

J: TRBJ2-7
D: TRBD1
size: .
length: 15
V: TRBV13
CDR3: CASSLVLTGGDEQYF
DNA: TGTGCCAGCAGCTTAGTTTTAACAGGGGGAGACGAGCAGTACTTC

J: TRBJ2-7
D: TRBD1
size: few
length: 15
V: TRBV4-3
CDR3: CASSLMTGTGGAQYF
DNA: TGCGCCAGCAGCCTAATGACCGGGACAGGGGGCGCGCAGTACTTC

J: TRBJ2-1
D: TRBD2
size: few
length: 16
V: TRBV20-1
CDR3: CSATPPTSGGWNEQFF
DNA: TGCAGTGCCACCCCTCCAACTAGCGGAGGGTGGAATGAGCAGTTCTTC

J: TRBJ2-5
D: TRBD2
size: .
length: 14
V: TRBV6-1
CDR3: CASRAAGGGETQYF
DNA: TGTGCCAGCAGAGCGGCGGGGGGGGGTGAGACCCAGTACTTC

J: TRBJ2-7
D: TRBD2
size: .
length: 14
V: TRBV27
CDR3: CASSSRTRFYEQYF
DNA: TGTGCCAGCAGTTCACGGACTAGATTCTACGAGCAGTACTTC

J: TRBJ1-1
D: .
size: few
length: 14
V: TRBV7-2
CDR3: CASSLVGAGGEAFF
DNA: TGTGCCAGCAGTCTAGTGGGTGCCGGGGGTGAAGCTTTCTTT

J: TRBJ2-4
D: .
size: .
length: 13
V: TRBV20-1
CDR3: CSTLGLAKNIQYF
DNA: TGCAGTACACTGGGCCTAGCCAAAAACATTCAGTACTTC

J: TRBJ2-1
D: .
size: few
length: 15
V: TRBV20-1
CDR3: CSAAGGTRSYNEQFF
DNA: TGCAGTGCGGCCGGCGGGACACGCTCCTACAATGAGCAGTTCTTC

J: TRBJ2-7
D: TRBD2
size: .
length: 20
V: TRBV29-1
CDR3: CSVEDPTGDSLAGIRYEQYF
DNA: TGCAGCGTTGAAGATCCTACAGGGGATTCGCTAGCGGGAATACGCTACGAGCAGTACTTC

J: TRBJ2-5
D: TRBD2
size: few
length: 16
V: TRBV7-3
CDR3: CASSERLAGGGETQYF
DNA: TGTGCCAGCAGCGAAAGGCTAGCGGGAGGCGGAGAGACCCAGTACTTC

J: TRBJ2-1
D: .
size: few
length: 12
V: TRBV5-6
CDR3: CASFRDYNEQFF
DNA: TGTGCCAGCTTCCGGGACTACAATGAGCAGTTCTTC

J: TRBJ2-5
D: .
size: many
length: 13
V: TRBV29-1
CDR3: CSVLGQLGETQYF
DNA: TGCAGCGTACTCGGACAGCTGGGAGAGACCCAGTACTTC

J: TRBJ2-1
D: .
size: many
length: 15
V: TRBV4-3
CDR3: CASSQDNPYNNEQFF
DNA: TGCGCCAGCAGCCAAGATAACCCCTACAACAATGAGCAGTTCTTC

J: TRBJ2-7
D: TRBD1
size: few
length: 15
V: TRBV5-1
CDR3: CASSSHGTGFYEQYF
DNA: TGCGCCAGCAGCTCCCATGGGACAGGGTTTTACGAGCAGTACTTC

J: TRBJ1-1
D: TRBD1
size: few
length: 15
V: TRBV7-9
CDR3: CASSTLNRDSWRAFF
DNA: TGTGCCAGCAGCACCCTAAACCGGGACAGCTGGCGAGCTTTCTTT

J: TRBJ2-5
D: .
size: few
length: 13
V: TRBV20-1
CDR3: CSARDGSLETQYF
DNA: TGCAGTGCTAGGGACGGGAGCCTGGAGACCCAGTACTTC

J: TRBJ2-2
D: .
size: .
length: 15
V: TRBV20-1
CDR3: CSAGKLGHYTGELFF
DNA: TGCAGTGCTGGCAAACTGGGACACTACACCGGGGAGCTGTTTTTT

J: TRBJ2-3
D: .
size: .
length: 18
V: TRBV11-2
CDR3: CASWASGTYSERGDTQYF
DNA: TGTGCCAGCTGGGCGTCCGGGACGTACTCCGAACGGGGAGATACGCAGTATTTT

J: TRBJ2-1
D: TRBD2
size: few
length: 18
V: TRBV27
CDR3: CASRESGTSGRAGNEQFF
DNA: TGTGCCAGCAGAGAGTCCGGGACTAGCGGGAGGGCGGGGAATGAGCAGTTCTTC

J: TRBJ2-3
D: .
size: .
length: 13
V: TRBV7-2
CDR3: CASSLDRETTQYF
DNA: TGTGCCAGCAGCTTAGACAGGGAGACTACGCAGTATTTT

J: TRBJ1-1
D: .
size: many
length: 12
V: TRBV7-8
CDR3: CASGPVNTEAFF
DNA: TGTGCCAGCGGGCCAGTTAACACTGAAGCTTTCTTT

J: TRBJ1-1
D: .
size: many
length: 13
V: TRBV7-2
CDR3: CASTVPMNTEAFF
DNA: TGTGCCAGCACCGTCCCAATGAACACTGAAGCTTTCTTT

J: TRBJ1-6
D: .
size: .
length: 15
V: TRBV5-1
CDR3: CASSRGGDYNSPLHF
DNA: TGCGCCAGCAGCCGCGGGGGGGACTATAATTCACCCCTCCACTTT

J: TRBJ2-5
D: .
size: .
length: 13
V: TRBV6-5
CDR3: CASRLGGHETQYF
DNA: TGTGCCAGCAGACTCGGGGGCCACGAGACCCAGTACTTC

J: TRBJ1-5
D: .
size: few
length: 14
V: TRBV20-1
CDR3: CSVVPGMSNQPQHF
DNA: TGCAGTGTGGTCCCGGGGATGAGCAATCAGCCCCAGCATTTT

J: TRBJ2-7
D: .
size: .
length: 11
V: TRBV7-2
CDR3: CASSLRHEQYF
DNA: TGTGCCAGCAGCTTACGGCACGAGCAGTACTTC

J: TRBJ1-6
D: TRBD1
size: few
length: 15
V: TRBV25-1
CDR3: CASSADRLYNSPLHF
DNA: TGTGCCAGCAGTGCGGACAGGCTCTATAATTCACCCCTCCACTTT

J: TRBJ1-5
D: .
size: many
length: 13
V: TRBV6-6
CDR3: CASGTGFNQPQHF
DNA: TGTGCCAGCGGAACAGGGTTCAATCAGCCCCAGCATTTT

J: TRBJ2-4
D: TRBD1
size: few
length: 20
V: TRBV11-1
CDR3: CASSLVDRGLPTGAKNIQYF
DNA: TGTGCCAGCAGCTTAGTGGACAGGGGCCTCCCTACAGGGGCCAAAAACATTCAGTACTTC

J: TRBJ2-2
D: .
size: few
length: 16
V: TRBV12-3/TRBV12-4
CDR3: CASSLAPPPNTGELFF
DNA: TGTGCCAGCAGTTTAGCGCCCCCCCCGAACACCGGGGAGCTGTTTTTT